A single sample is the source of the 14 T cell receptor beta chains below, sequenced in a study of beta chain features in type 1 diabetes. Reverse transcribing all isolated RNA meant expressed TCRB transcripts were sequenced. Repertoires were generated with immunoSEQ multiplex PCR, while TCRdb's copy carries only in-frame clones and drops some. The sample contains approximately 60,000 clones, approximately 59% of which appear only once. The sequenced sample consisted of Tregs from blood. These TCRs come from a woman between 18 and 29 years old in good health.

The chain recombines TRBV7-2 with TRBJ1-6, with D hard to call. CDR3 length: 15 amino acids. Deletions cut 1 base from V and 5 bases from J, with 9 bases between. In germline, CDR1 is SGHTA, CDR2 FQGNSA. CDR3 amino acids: CASSLGSRNNSPLHF. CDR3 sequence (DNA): TGTGCCAGCAGCTTAGGGTCCAGAAATAATTCACCCCTCCACTTT. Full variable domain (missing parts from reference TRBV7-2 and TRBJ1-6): GAGVSQSPSNKVTEKGKDVELRCDPISGHTALYWYRQSLGQGLEFLIYFQGNSAPDKSGLPSDRFSAERTGGSVSTLTIQRTQQEDSAVYLCASSLGSRNNSPLHFGNGTRLTVT.

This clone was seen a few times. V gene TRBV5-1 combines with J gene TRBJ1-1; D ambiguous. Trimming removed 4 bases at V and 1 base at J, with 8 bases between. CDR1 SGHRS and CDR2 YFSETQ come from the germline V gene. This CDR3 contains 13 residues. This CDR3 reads CASSLPPNTEAFF. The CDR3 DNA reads TGCGCCAGCAGCCTCCCCCCGAACACTGAAGCTTTCTTT.

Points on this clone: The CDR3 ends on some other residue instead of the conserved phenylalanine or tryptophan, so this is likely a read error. The CDR3 loop is CASRDRVTDTQYL. As DNA, the CDR3 is TGCGCCAGCCGGGACAGGGTCACAGATACGCAGTATCTT. This sequence joins TRBV5-1 and TRBJ2-3; 9 nucleotides agree with TRBD1. This CDR3 has 13 residues. Trimming removed 7 bases from V and 2 bases from J; junction bases left unmatched: 2. Germline CDR1 SGHRS, CDR2 YFSETQ.

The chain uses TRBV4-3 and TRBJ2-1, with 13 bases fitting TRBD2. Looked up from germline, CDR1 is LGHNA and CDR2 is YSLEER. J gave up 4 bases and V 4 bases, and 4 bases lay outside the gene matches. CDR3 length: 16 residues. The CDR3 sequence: CASSPGTSGVYNEQFF. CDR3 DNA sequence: TGCGCCAGCAGCCCAGGGACTAGCGGGGTATACAATGAGCAGTTCTTC.

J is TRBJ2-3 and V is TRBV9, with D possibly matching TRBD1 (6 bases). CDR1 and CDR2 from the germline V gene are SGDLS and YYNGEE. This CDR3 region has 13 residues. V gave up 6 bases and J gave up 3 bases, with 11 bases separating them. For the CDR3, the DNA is TGTGCCAGCACCCCAAGGGGGACAGATACGCAGTATTTT. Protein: CASTPRGTDTQYF.

CDR3 in amino acids: CASSRAQGATDTQYF. CDR3 in DNA: TGTGCCAGCAGCCGAGCCCAGGGGGCTACAGATACGCAGTATTTT. The chain uses TRBV7-9 and TRBJ2-3; 8 nucleotides agree with TRBD1. V was pared by 5 bases and J by 3 bases, with 7 bases of the junction left unmatched. The CDR3 covers 15 residues. Germline-derived CDR1 and CDR2 are SEHNR and FQNEAQ (reference sequence). Together with reference TRBV7-9 and TRBJ2-3, the CDR3 gives the full variable domain: DTGVSQNPRHKITKRGQNVTFRCDPISEHNRLYWYRQTLGQGPEFLTYFQNEAQLEKSRLLSDRFSAERPKGSFSTLEIQRTEQGDSAMYLCASSRAQGATDTQYFGPGTRLTVL.

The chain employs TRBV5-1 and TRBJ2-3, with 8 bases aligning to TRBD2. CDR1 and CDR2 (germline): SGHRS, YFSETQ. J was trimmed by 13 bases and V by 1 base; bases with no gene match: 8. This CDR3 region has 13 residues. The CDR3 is CASSLTSGSAEYF. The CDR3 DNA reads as TGCGCCAGCAGCTTGACTAGCGGCTCGGCGGAGTATTTT.

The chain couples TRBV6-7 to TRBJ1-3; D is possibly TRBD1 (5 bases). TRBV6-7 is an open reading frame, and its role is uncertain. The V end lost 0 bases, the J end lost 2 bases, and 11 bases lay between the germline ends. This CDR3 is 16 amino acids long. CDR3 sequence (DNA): TGTGCCAGCAGTTACTCGACAGAGAACCCTGGAAACACCATATATTTT. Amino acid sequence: CASSYSTENPGNTIYF.

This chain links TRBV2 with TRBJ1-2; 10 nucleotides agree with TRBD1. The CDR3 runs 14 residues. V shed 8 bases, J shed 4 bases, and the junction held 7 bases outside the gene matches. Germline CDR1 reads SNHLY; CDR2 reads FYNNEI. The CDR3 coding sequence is TGTGCCAGCCGCGGACAGGGGGAAGCCTATGGCTACACCTTC. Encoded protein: CASRGQGEAYGYTF.

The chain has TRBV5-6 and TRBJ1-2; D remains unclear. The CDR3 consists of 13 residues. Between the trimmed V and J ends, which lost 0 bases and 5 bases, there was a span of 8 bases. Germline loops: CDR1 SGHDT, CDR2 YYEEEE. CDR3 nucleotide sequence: TGTGCCAGCAGCTTGGCCTCGGGGTATGGCTACACCTTC. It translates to CASSLASGYGYTF.

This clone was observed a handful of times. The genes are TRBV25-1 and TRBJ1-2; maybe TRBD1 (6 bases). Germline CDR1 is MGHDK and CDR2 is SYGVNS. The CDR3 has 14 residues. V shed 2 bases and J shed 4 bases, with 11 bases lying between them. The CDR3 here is CASSEVGGIYGYTF. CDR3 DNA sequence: TGTGCCAGCAGTGAAGTTGGGGGCATCTATGGCTACACCTTC.

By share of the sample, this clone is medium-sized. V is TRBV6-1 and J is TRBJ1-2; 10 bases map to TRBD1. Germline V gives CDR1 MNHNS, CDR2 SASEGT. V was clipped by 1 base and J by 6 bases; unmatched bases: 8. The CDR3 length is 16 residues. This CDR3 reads CASSEGRQGARDGYTF. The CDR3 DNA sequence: TGTGCCAGCAGTGAAGGGAGACAGGGGGCGCGTGATGGCTACACCTTC.

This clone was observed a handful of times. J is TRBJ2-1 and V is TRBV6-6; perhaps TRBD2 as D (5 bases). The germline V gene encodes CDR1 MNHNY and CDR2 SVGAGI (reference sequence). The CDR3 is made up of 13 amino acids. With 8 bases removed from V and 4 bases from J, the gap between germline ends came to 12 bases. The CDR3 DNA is TGTGCCAGCGAAGTCCGAGGGTACAATGAGCAGTTCTTC. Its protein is CASEVRGYNEQFF.

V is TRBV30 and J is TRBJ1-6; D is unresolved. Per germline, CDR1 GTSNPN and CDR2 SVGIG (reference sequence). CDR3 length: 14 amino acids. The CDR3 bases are TGTGCTACAAAAGGAGGGCCATATAATTCACCCCTCCACTTT. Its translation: CATKGGPYNSPLHF.